This T cell receptor (beta chain) came from a study of T cells in Graves' hyperthyroidism and ophthalmopathy. Study-wide results and caveats: Model-based prediction identified ophthalmopathy a median 6.5 months prior to its onset.

Orbital computed tomography and thyroid ultrasound, together with serum TRAb and thyroxine and clinical symptoms, were used for diagnoses. V was pared by 7 bases and J by 5 bases, with 15 bases between. Germline CDR1 reads SNHLY; CDR2 reads FYNNEI. This CDR3 is 15 amino acids long. TCR beta CDR3 sequences were amplified from RNA transcripts. The HTBI primer set served for first-round RT-PCR of the TCR CDR3. TCRdb independently ran MiXCR on the multiplex PCR reads; one entry per CDR3 protein. The sample comprises fewer than 650,000 distinct CDR3 sequences, 40% to 50% of which are singletons, and about two fifths rests with the top ten. With respect to this clonotype: Its antigen is as yet unknown.

The rearrangement joins TRBV2 to TRBJ1-6; D call uncertain. The sample comprised peripheral blood or thyroid tissue (not recorded which). This sequence was found in an adult woman with Graves' disease, either hyperthyroidism or ophthalmopathy (not recorded which). The CDR3: CASNKLEVNNSPLHF. The DNA of the CDR3 is TGTGCCAGCAATAAACTGGAGGTTAATAATTCACCCCTCCACTTT.